Sequencing of this T cell receptor (beta chain) was carried out in a study of blood T cell repertoires in COVID-19. Study-wide context: Material from acute and convalescent COVID-19 was sourced from the United States, Italy and Spain.

V gave up 5 bases and J gave up 5 bases, with 15 bases separating them. CDR1 is GTSNPN, CDR2 SVGIG, per germline (reference sequence). The CDR3 length is 14 residues. Produced via immunoSEQ multiplex PCR; TCRdb's table is partial and in-frame only. The sample includes some 100,000 clones, approximately 83% of them seen just once. This clone was seen at least ten times. Sequencing was done on a sample of PBMCs or T cells enriched from blood (not recorded which). The chain combines TRBV30 with TRBJ1-4; D unclear. The source is a woman between 45 and 65 years old who had recovered from COVID-19. CDR3 nucleotide sequence: TGTGCCTGGCGCAAGGGAGCCCCAAATGAAAAACTGTTTTTT. Translating it yields CAWRKGAPNEKLFF.